The entry below describes one T cell receptor beta chain. Method: immunoSEQ multiplex PCR; TCRdb's copy keeps in-frame clones and lacks some. The data contain approximately 170,000 clones, nearly 90% of them singletons. The data derive from a study of control samples from healthy donors and cancer patients. The V gene lost 3 bases and the J gene lost 4 bases, with 16 bases spanning the gap. Per germline, CDR1 SQVTM and CDR2 ANQGSEA. This CDR3 region has 14 residues. The origin of this receptor is a woman between 45 and 65 years old in good health. The genes are TRBV29-1 and TRBJ2-7; D tentatively reads TRBD1 or TRBD2 (5 bases each). The material sequenced was blood. CDR3 sequence reads: CSVDLLRGPYEQYF. In DNA, the CDR3 is TGCAGCGTTGATCTGCTGAGGGGCCCTTACGAGCAGTACTTC.